The 30 T cell receptor beta chains in this list originate from one sample, sequenced in a study of blood T cell repertoires in COVID-19. Only in-frame clones appear in the TCRdb table, and some are missing; sequencing was by immunoSEQ multiplex PCR. The sample holds over 150,000 clones, 65% to 85% seen once. Material: peripheral blood. The receptors shown here come from a woman older than 75 with acute or convalescent COVID-19.

The chain links TRBV30 to TRBJ1-1, with 7 bases identical to TRBD1. Germline V lookup: CDR1 GTSNPN, CDR2 SVGIG (reference sequence). The CDR3 is 17 residues long. Trimming at V came to 2 bases and at J to 0 bases, leaving 12 bases not matched to a gene. The CDR3 bases are TGTGCCTGGAGTAAGATCAGGGCAGGGGGGATGAACACTGAAGCTTTCTTT. It codes for CAWSKIRAGGMNTEAFF.

The V call is TRBV20-1, the J call TRBJ1-2; D is perhaps TRBD1 (6 bases). In germline, CDR1 is DFQATT, CDR2 SNEGSKA (reference sequence). The ends were cut back, 3 bases at V and 6 bases at J, with 8 bases in the middle. The CDR3 has 11 amino acids. The chain's CDR3 is CSASRDNGYTF. Written as DNA, the CDR3 is TGCAGTGCTAGTCGGGACAATGGCTACACCTTC.

This clone was observed a handful of times. The gene calls are TRBV6-2 or TRBV6-3 and TRBJ2-7; 9 nucleotides align to TRBD1. Looked up from germline, CDR1 is MNHEY and CDR2 is SVGEGT. This CDR3 has 14 amino acids. The V gene end was trimmed by 5 bases and the J gene end by 3 bases; junction bases not matched to a gene: 5. CDR3 region: CASSRRGQGYEQYF. The CDR3 nucleotides read TGTGCCAGCAGTCGTCGGGGACAGGGCTACGAGCAGTACTTC.

As concerns this clone: An end of the junction differs from the germline gene, which may be a read error. The chain combines TRBV12-3 or TRBV12-4 with TRBJ1-2; 11 bases are shared with TRBD1. The CDR3 is 11 residues long. The CDR3 is CASSGTGGPYF. The DNA of the CDR3 is TGTGCCAGCAGCGGGACAGGGGGACCTTACTTC.

The V call is TRBV5-1, the J call TRBJ2-3, with 9 bases lining up with TRBD1. CDR1 is SGHRS, CDR2 YFSETQ, per germline. The CDR3 length is 14 residues. With 6 bases clipped from V and 3 bases from J, the junction kept 5 bases outside the gene matches. The CDR3 reads CASTRTGETDTQYF. The CDR3 DNA is TGCGCCAGCACCCGGACAGGGGAGACAGATACGCAGTATTTT.

V gene TRBV12-3 or TRBV12-4 combines with J gene TRBJ1-5; D is unclear. V was pared by 7 bases and J by 6 bases, with 13 bases between. The CDR3 consists of 13 residues. The CDR3 spells CASTPKPIQPQHF. The CDR3 DNA is TGTGCCAGCACTCCAAAGCCCATTCAGCCCCAGCATTTT.

The genes are TRBV7-9 and TRBJ2-1, with 10 bases fitting TRBD2. Germline assignment: CDR1 SEHNR and CDR2 FQNEAQ (reference sequence). The CDR3 runs to 15 residues. V dropped 4 bases and J dropped 12; count of bases not matched to a gene: 12. The CDR3 protein is CASSSTSGTPLVQFF. The CDR3 DNA follows: TGTGCCAGCAGCTCAACTAGCGGGACTCCACTGGTGCAGTTCTTC.

This rearrangement joins TRBV5-8 to TRBJ2-3, with unresolved D. The germline CDR1 and CDR2 sequences are SGHTS and YDEGEE. The CDR3 extends over 14 amino acids. Trimming shortened V by 1 base and J by 0 bases, and 6 bases separated the two germline ends. This CDR3 reads CASSLLSSTDTQYF. The CDR3 nucleotides read TGTGCCAGCAGCTTGTTGTCTAGCACAGATACGCAGTATTTT.

This clone was observed a handful of times. The chain is built from TRBV28 and TRBJ1-3, with a tentative D call TRBD1 (6 bases). Germline lookup yields CDR1 MDHEN and CDR2 SYDVKM. Trimming shortened V by 3 bases and J by 5 bases, and 14 bases separated the two germline ends. This CDR3 has 15 amino acids. The CDR3 DNA sequence: TGTGCCAGCAGTTTGACCTCAAGGGGGAGAAACACCATATATTTT. The encoded protein is CASSLTSRGRNTIYF.

The chain combines TRBV7-9 with TRBJ2-3; 8 nucleotides line up with TRBD2. The CDR3 is made up of 15 amino acids. V lost 7 bases and J lost 2; bases outside the gene matches: 8. Germline V gives CDR1 SEHNR, CDR2 FQNEAQ (reference sequence). The CDR3 bases are TGTGCCAGCACCGTTAGCGGGGCCCTCACAGATACGCAGTATTTT. Encoded protein: CASTVSGALTDTQYF.

The rearrangement joins TRBV3-1 (or the pseudogene TRBV3-2) to TRBJ2-7, with a possible D match to TRBD1 (5 bases). V was pared by 6 bases and J by 1 base, with 16 bases between. The CDR3 totals 15 residues. The germline V gene has CDR1 LGHDT and CDR2 YNNKEL (reference sequence). Here the CDR3 reads CASSKMVGLSYEQYF. The DNA of the CDR3 is TGTGCCAGCAGTAAAATGGTGGGGCTATCCTACGAGCAGTACTTC.

The V gene is TRBV4-3, the J gene TRBJ1-6; maybe TRBD1 (5 bases). The CDR3 totals 15 residues. CDR1 is LGHNA and CDR2 is YSLEER in the germline V gene. The V end was cut by 1 base, the J end by 7 bases, with 11 bases between. CDR3: CASSQGGLGNSPLHF. The DNA of the CDR3 is TGCGCCAGCAGCCAAGGGGGACTGGGGAATTCACCCCTCCACTTT.

The chain recombines TRBV5-1 with TRBJ1-1; 8 bases are shared with TRBD1. In germline, CDR1 is SGHRS, CDR2 YFSETQ. V shed 4 bases, J shed 0 bases, and the junction held 8 bases outside the gene matches. The CDR3 runs 16 residues. DNA of the CDR3: TGCGCCAGCAGCACTGGACAGGGTGCCCTGAACACTGAAGCTTTCTTT. It translates to CASSTGQGALNTEAFF.

V gene TRBV5-1 combines with J gene TRBJ2-5; 7 bases agree with TRBD2. Germline values: CDR1 SGHRS, CDR2 YFSETQ. Trimming removed 2 bases from V and 1 base from J; junction bases left unmatched: 2. The CDR3 consists of 14 residues. DNA for the CDR3: TGCGCCAGCAGCTTTGGGACTACCCAAGAGACCCAGTACTTC. It is translated as CASSFGTTQETQYF.

There are a few counts of this clone. This chain uses TRBV11-3 with TRBJ2-2, with D hard to call. Trimming took 3 bases from V and 4 from J, leaving 9 bases between them. This CDR3 has 14 amino acids. Germline V gives CDR1 SGHNT, CDR2 YENEEA. The CDR3 DNA is TGTGCCAGCAGCTTGTCAGGTCCCACCGGGGAGCTGTTTTTT. Protein product: CASSLSGPTGELFF.

This chain connects TRBV11-3 to TRBJ2-1; 8 bases map to TRBD2. Germline assignment: CDR1 SGHNT and CDR2 YENEEA. The CDR3 consists of 15 residues. V shed 5 bases and J 0 bases; nucleotides not matched to a gene: 3. CDR3 nucleotide sequence: TGTGCCAGCAGCCCGAGCGGGGGCTCCTACAATGAGCAGTTCTTC. Its protein is CASSPSGGSYNEQFF.

A single count supports this clone. This sequence joins TRBV6-1 and TRBJ1-5; 9 positions agree with TRBD1. The CDR3 consists of 14 residues. Per the germline V gene, CDR1 is MNHNS and CDR2 is SASEGT. Trimming removed 3 bases from V and 4 bases from J; junction bases left unmatched: 1. The CDR3 DNA reads TGTGCCAGCAGTGACGACAGGGGGAATCAGCCCCAGCATTTT. Translating gives CASSDDRGNQPQHF.

V usage is TRBV4-1 and J usage is TRBJ2-7, with TRBD2 identical over 7 bases. Germline-derived CDR1 and CDR2 are MGHRA and YSYEKL. V shed 0 bases and J 0 bases; nucleotides not matched to a gene: 14. The CDR3 contains 19 residues. This chain's CDR3 is CASSQDLSRGRESSYEQYF. Here the CDR3 DNA reads TGCGCCAGCAGCCAAGATCTTTCGCGTGGGCGGGAGAGCTCCTACGAGCAGTACTTC.

A word on this clone: Its ends do not fully match the called genes, so a read error is possible. CDR3 amino acids: CATSRVSTGESQYF. In nucleotides, the CDR3 is TGTGCCACCAGCAGAGTATCCACGGGGGAGAGCCAGTACTTC. The chain joins TRBV15 to TRBJ2-5; possibly TRBD2 for D (6 bases). Germline V lookup: CDR1 LNHNV, CDR2 YYDKDF (reference sequence). This CDR3 contains 14 residues.

The rearrangement uses TRBV11-2 and TRBJ2-7, with D tentatively TRBD2 (6 bases). The CDR3 has 15 amino acids. Germline CDR1 SGHAT, CDR2 FQNNGV. V lost 5 bases to trimming and J lost 2 bases, with 16 bases between them. CDR3 in DNA: TGTGCCAGCAGCCCCCAAGCCGGGGAGGCCTACGAGCAGTACTTC. Its translation: CASSPQAGEAYEQYF.

This chain joins TRBV6-1 and TRBJ2-5; the match to TRBD2 covers 10 bases. V lost 3 bases to trimming and J lost 6 bases; unmatched junction nucleotides: 4. Germline V gives CDR1 MNHNS, CDR2 SASEGT. The CDR3 length is 14 residues. In nucleotides, the CDR3 is TGTGCCAGCAGTGATAGGACTAGCGGAAAGACCCAGTACTTC. As protein: CASSDRTSGKTQYF.

The rearrangement uses TRBV30 and TRBJ1-5, with 8 bases lining up with TRBD1. The CDR3 has 13 amino acids. V lost 8 bases and J lost 2; bases outside the gene matches: 5. Germline CDR1 reads GTSNPN; CDR2 reads SVGIG (reference sequence). CDR3: CAAGQGGNQPQHF. The CDR3 region has the DNA TGTGCCGCCGGACAGGGAGGCAATCAGCCCCAGCATTTT. Combining the CDR3 with reference TRBV30 and TRBJ1-5 gives the whole variable domain SQTIHQWPATLVQPVGSPLSLECTVEGTSNPNLYWYRQAAGRGLQLLFYSVGIGQISSEVPQNLSASRPQDRQFILSSKKLLLSDSGFYLCAAGQGGNQPQHFGDGTRLSIL.

The V gene is TRBV21-1, the J gene TRBJ2-3; the table names TRBD1, a call not compared with the DNA. TRBV21-1 is shown as a pseudogene. The CDR3 length is 16 residues. The CDR3 protein is CASRKQGARVPDTQYF. CDR3 DNA sequence: TGTGCCAGCAGAAAACAGGGGGCGCGGGTTCCAGATACGCAGTATTTT.

The chain carries TRBV5-8 and TRBJ2-3; TRBD1 aligns across 7 bases. With 4 bases clipped from V and 4 bases from J, the junction kept 3 bases outside the gene matches. Looked up from germline, CDR1 is SGHTS and CDR2 is YDEGEE. The CDR3 consists of 13 residues. The CDR3 is CASSADRADTQYF. The CDR3 region has the DNA TGTGCCAGCAGCGCCGACAGGGCAGATACGCAGTATTTT.

The genes are TRBV7-3 and TRBJ2-5, with 9 bases identical to TRBD2. This CDR3 spans 16 amino acids. Trimming took 4 bases from V and 0 from J; bases not matched to a gene: 6. Germline V gives CDR1 SGHTA, CDR2 FQGTGA. The DNA for the CDR3 is TGTGCCAGCAGCTCCGTAGCGGGAGCGCACCAAGAGACCCAGTACTTC. The encoded protein is CASSSVAGAHQETQYF. Full variable domain (remainder filled in from reference TRBV7-3 and TRBJ2-5): GAGVSQTPSNKVTEKGKYVELRCDPISGHTALYWYRQSLGQGPEFLIYFQGTGAADDSGLPNDRFFAVRPEGSVSTLKIQRTERGDSAVYLCASSSVAGAHQETQYFGPGTRLLVL.

The gene calls are TRBV11-1 and TRBJ2-7; 16 nucleotides match TRBD2. J was trimmed by 4 bases and V by 5 bases; bases with no gene match: 5. The CDR3 has 16 amino acids. Germline V gene lookup returns CDR1 SGHAT and CDR2 FQDESV (reference sequence). CDR3 sequence reads: CASSPGLAGGRYEQYF. The CDR3 nucleotides read TGTGCCAGCAGCCCGGGACTAGCGGGGGGGCGATACGAGCAGTACTTC. Full variable domain (outside the CDR3, taken from reference TRBV11-1 and TRBJ2-7): EAEVAQSPRYKITEKSQAVAFWCDPISGHATLYWYRQILGQGPELLVQFQDESVVDDSQLPKDRFSAERLKGVDSTLKIQPAELGDSAMYLCASSPGLAGGRYEQYFGPGTRLTVT.

CDR3 sequence reads: CASGVSPRLAGYYEQYF. In DNA, the CDR3 is TGTGCCAGTGGAGTCTCCCCGCGACTAGCGGGGTACTACGAGCAGTACTTC. This sequence joins TRBV27 and TRBJ2-7, with 11 bases that match TRBD2. The germline CDR1 and CDR2 sequences are MNHEY and SMNVEV (reference sequence). The length of the CDR3 is 17 residues. V lost 9 bases and J lost 3; bases outside the gene matches: 16.

The sample holds a few counts of this clone. The rearrangement uses TRBV7-9 and TRBJ1-1; D possibly corresponds to TRBD1 (6 bases). Germline CDR1 is SEHNR and CDR2 is FQNEAQ (reference sequence). The CDR3 sequence is 13 residues long. Trimming stripped 5 bases from V and 11 bases from J, with 18 bases between. The CDR3 here is CASSILRGKGAFF. The CDR3 region has the DNA TGTGCCAGCAGCATACTAAGGGGGAAAGGGGCTTTCTTT.

The chain joins TRBV6-2 or TRBV6-3 to TRBJ2-3; 9 bases are a match to TRBD2. V shed 2 bases and J 3 bases; nucleotides not matched to a gene: 9. The CDR3 length is 17 residues. The germline CDR1 and CDR2 sequences are MNHEY and SVGEGT. In nucleotides, the CDR3 is TGTGCCAGCAGTTACCCCCCGGGAGCGGGGGGAACAGATACGCAGTATTTT. This gives the protein CASSYPPGAGGTDTQYF.

In this sample, this clone turned up a few times. The chain couples TRBV3-1 (or the pseudogene TRBV3-2) to TRBJ1-3; D ambiguous. Germline CDR1 reads LGHDT; CDR2 reads YNNKEL (reference sequence). The CDR3 contains 14 residues. Trimming left V 4 bases short and J 4 bases short, with 11 bases between. The CDR3 bases are TGTGCCAGCAGCCGCGGGGTAGGAGGAAACACCATATATTTT. It codes for CASSRGVGGNTIYF.